This T cell receptor (beta chain) appears in the sequencing data of a study of cytomegalovirus exposure and HLA in healthy donors (dated by TCRdb to between 2016 and 2019). With respect to the entire study: In an earlier analysis of 550 to 750 of the donors, roughly 300 Gb of sequence data and 117 million unique TCR beta sequences from 150 million to 200 million T cells were reported. To decide whether each TCR beta V gene segment behaved as functional or pseudogenic, an earlier analysis of some 600 of the donors relied on high-throughput TCR beta sequencing. Donor age, sex, ethnicity and CMV serostatus were compiled together with the repertoire data. HLA typing included class I and class II loci at four-digit resolution. High-throughput TCR immunosequencing, statistical association of individual TCRs with disease status, and machine learning were combined to predict cytomegalovirus infection status. Using immunosequencing, the study profiled T cell repertoires from about 620 subjects and related those repertoires to cytomegalovirus serostatus. Of the approximately 370 genotyped donors, 65% to 90% were placed in the genetic ancestry cluster associated with self-reported Caucasian donors. The study was designed to test whether signatures of past pathogen exposure could be identified by cataloging public T cell receptors. Typing coverage varied by locus: roughly 629-630 donors for A, B, C, DRB1 and DQB1; roughly 560 for DQA1; about 570 for DPA1; roughly 450 for DPB1. Among roughly 400 genotyped donors of the cohort, an average of about 240,000 unique TCR beta nucleotide sequences were sequenced per donor, roughly 18% of them non-productive. Every discovery cohort repertoire had been produced on one sequencing platform. An early release covering more than 500 HLA-typed donors comprised roughly 300 gigabases of sequencing data and around 85 million unique TCR sequences. Genome-wide SNP genotypes for about 65% of the roughly 670 donors were used in a later genetic analysis, which treated that subset as a discovery cohort. Rather than using new phenotypic data, the later analysis identified candidate immune exposures from TCR beta sequences and from how often those sequences occurred across donors. To study patterns of TCR occurrence, a later analysis re-analyzed previously published TCR beta repertoires from around 700 donors and added high-resolution HLA genotyping. Roughly five DR-DQ haplotypes were handled as single units for association and clustering because linkage in the cohort was strong. Along with the approximately 670-subject first cohort, a separate validation cohort of approximately 110 different subjects was used.

On this clone: No cognate antigen has been identified for it. Base-call qualities are not available, and no considerably larger clone is one nucleotide away.

Libraries were constructed by the immunoSEQ multiplex PCR assay. The multiplex PCR relied on a mix of 60 forward primers for TCR Vbeta segments and 13 reverse primers for TCR Jbeta segments. A multiplex PCR assay on genomic DNA amplified the CDR3 region of rearranged TCR beta genes. The amplified TCR beta libraries were sequenced on the Illumina HiSeq System as 87-base-pair reads. Per the source publication's procedure: In a later analysis, about 80 million unique TCR beta chains were counted across the roughly 700 repertoires, and roughly 11 million of these chains were shared by at least two donors. Raw reads were error-corrected and collapsed into unique sequences with a nearest-neighbor algorithm that merged closely related sequences to remove PCR and sequencing errors. CDR3 sequences were aligned to IMGT reference sequences to assign V, D and J gene segments. For a sequence to be retained, a match of at least six nucleotides was required to both a V gene segment and a J gene segment. Rearrangements were classified as productive when the CDR3 lacked stop codons and remained in frame with V and J, and all other rearrangements were classified as non-productive. Following IMGT convention, CDR3 was defined as the stretch from the second conserved V-encoded cysteine up to the conserved J-encoded phenylalanine. In an earlier analysis of roughly 580 of the donors, sequences lacking an unambiguous match to a single V gene segment were excluded. An earlier analysis of 587 of the donors classified V segments as functional when productive rearrangements were above 56.7% and as segregating when the standard deviation between donors was above 5%. A statistical classification framework was built for diagnosing cytomegalovirus status from the catalog of TCR beta chain sequences. In a later analysis, TCR nucleotide sequences were compared against IMGT/GENE-DB human TR gene sequences so that V and J genes could be assigned. A later analysis assigned CDR3 sequences and most-parsimonious VDJ recombination scenarios with the TCRdist pipeline. In a later analysis, every TCR beta chain was defined by the combination of its CDR3 amino acid sequence and its V-gene family, and reads without a unique V-gene family were dropped. As a way to deal with suspected cross-contamination and a sequencing artifact, a later analysis dropped hundreds of nucleotide sequences that were highly shared and had low generation probability. A later analysis calculated a clonal expansion index for each public chain from normalized within-repertoire ranks of inferred template counts. In a later analysis, generation probabilities were computed using a VDJ recombination model fitted to out-of-frame rearrangements, and the results were checked against IGoR. A later analysis scored TCR-TCR, TCR-HLA and TCR-CMV co-occurrence with hypergeometric tests, applying a repertoire-size bias correction to TCR pairs. In a later analysis, false discovery rates were estimated by permuting HLA or CMV assignments 20 times. In a later analysis, co-occurring TCRs were grouped using DBSCAN, with TCRdist sequence similarity added in when clustering inside HLA-allele-positive subsets. Repertoires with fewer than 30,000 or more than 120,000 public chains were left out of co-occurrence clustering, as were about 5 repertoires with anomalous nucleotide sharing. Here the immuneACCESS table is served through TCRdb, limited to in-frame sequences with V and J called. Missing clones are a known gap in these copies; in checked studies unresolved V genes cover under half, and the rest lacks a known reason. That table is the source of V, J and clone size, and D and trimming were worked out from the DNA. In this sample the table shows roughly 93,000 clones, around 80% of which occur a single time. About 7.3% of the sample rests with the top ten.

There are 15 amino acids in the CDR3, from cysteine to phenylalanine inclusive. Only CDR3 DNA remains: 45 bases, in frame from the first base. V and J lose 2 bases and 2 bases, and a span of 11 bases separates them. From the germline V gene, CDR1 is SGHNT and CDR2 is YENEEA. The cohort was made up of roughly 670 healthy bone marrow donors. At the time of sampling, all cohort members were nominally healthy, though unrecorded immune exposures were likely present. The donor tested CMV seronegative and was one of the 352 seronegative cohort members. Each donor provided a peripheral blood sample, and peripheral blood mononuclear cells were used for TCR beta sequencing. Genomic DNA was extracted from the blood cell samples with the Qiagen DNeasy Blood Extraction Kit. Overall results and qualifications from the work: The authors suggested that the approach could potentially be extended to other disease states and immunological phenotypes. Because counts were too low, some 17 rarely observed V segments, including chromosome 9 orphons, were excluded from the earlier analysis of about 500 of the donors. A further reported finding was that TCR beta sequences accurately predicted the HLA-A and HLA-B alleles for most subjects in the first cohort. Because HLA typing was missing for some donors at each locus, association tests included only the typed subset. Across donors, most TCR sequences were observed very rarely, whereas some public TCRs were present in many individuals. Broadly in line with IMGT annotations, most TCR beta V segments showed up in productive rearrangements about 87% or about 30% of the time in an earlier analysis of several hundred of the donors. Roughly uniform sequencing depth across donors was assumed in presence/absence analyses, although this assumption may not hold. At a false discovery rate of 0.05, a later analysis linked some 18,000 TCR beta sequences to specific HLA alleles. The classifier was reported to diagnose cytomegalovirus status with high specificity and sensitivity in both the original cohort and the validation cohort. When HLA alleles, especially DR and DQ, strongly co-occurred, TCR associations were difficult to assign to individual alleles. A later genetic analysis reported fewer N-insertions in productive TCRs among donors in an Asian-associated ancestry cluster than the roughly 670-donor mean. A total of 150 to 200 TCR beta chains were listed by the study as associated with cytomegalovirus. The cohort was sequenced for TCR beta chains only, and without alpha or paired-chain data the features that could be detected were limited. Linkage disequilibrium might explain the correlated functional status among segregating V segments, but an unknown experimental factor could not be ruled out. The only immune exposure information available for the cohort was CMV serostatus. Because the 87-base-pair reads could not distinguish some IMGT-functional V segments, including TRBV6-2 and TRBV6-3, those segments were excluded. In a later analysis, HLA-associated TCR beta chains were found to be more clonally expanded and to have lower generation probabilities than equally common non-associated chains. Several of the top co-occurrence clusters appeared to be linked to parvovirus B19, influenza, CMV and Epstein-Barr virus, according to a later analysis. A later analysis found that most CMV-associated TCR beta chains appeared HLA-restricted, with HLA associations seemingly driven largely by CMV exposure. A few of the identified cytomegalovirus-associated TCR beta chains were confirmed in vitro to be specific for cytomegalovirus antigens. A cluster of highly shared sequence variants was judged likely to represent a technical artifact of the sequencing pipeline. V-gene and J-gene trimming of TCR beta chains was associated with a missense DCLRE1C variant in a later genetic analysis, and the association was replicated in an independent cohort. In a later analysis, the rate of TCR association differed among HLA loci, with DRB1 alleles having the most associated TCRs and HLA-C alleles having the fewest.

The source material was PBMCs. This sequence was found in a man aged 25-40 years in good health and CMV-seronegative. The sequence joins TRBV11-3 to TRBJ2-3; tentative D gene TRBD2, with 6 bases matching. The CDR3 has the sequence CASSLQGGNTDTQYF. The bases are TGTGCCAGCAGCTTACAGGGAGGTAACACAGATACGCAGTATTTT. With the rest looked up from the reference TRBV11-3 and TRBJ2-3 genes rather than sequenced, the full variable domain is EAGVVQSPRYKIIEKKQPVAFWCNPISGHNTLYWYLQNLGQGPELLIRYENEEAVDDSQLPKDRFSAERLKGVDSTLKIQPAELGDSAVYLCASSLQGGNTDTQYFGPGTRLTVL.